The clone carrying this T cell receptor beta chain has at least ten counts. The sample originates from a study of T cells after posttransplantation cyclophosphamide. V was shortened by 1 base and J by 6 bases, with 12 bases between the two germline ends. Germline V gene sequence: CDR1 LNHDA, CDR2 SQIVND (reference sequence). The CDR3 runs 14 residues. Produced via immunoSEQ multiplex PCR; TCRdb's table is partial and in-frame only. The sample shows 20,000 to 25,000 clones, none of them appearing just once. V is TRBV19 and J is TRBJ1-1; no clear D. The specimen was PBMCs. The sequence came from a woman aged 55-69 years in good health, CMV-negative, and a related stem cell transplant donor. CDR3 in amino acids: CASSIGGGYPEAFF. CDR3 DNA: TGTGCCAGTAGTATAGGGGGAGGGTACCCTGAAGCTTTCTTT. Variable domain in full (rest from reference TRBV19 and TRBJ1-1): DGGITQSPKYLFRKEGQNVTLSCEQNLNHDAMYWYRQDPGQGLRLIYYSQIVNDFQKGDIAEGYSVSREKKESFPLTVTSAQKNPTAFYLCASSIGGGYPEAFFGQGTRLTVV.